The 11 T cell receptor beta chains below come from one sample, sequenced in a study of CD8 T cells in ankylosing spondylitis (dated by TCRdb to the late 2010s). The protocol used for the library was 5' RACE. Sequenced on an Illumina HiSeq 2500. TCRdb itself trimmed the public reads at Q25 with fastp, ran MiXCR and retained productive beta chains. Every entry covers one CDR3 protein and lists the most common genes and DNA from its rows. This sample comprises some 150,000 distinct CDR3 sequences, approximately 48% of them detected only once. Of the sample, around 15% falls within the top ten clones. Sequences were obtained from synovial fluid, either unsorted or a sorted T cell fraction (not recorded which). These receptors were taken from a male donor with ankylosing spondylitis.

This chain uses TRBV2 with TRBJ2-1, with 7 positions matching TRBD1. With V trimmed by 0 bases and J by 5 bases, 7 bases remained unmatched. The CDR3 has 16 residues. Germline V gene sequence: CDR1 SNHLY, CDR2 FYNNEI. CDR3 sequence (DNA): TGTGCCAGCAGTGAAGCTTTGACAGGGATCGACAATGAGCAGTTCTTC. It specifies CASSEALTGIDNEQFF.

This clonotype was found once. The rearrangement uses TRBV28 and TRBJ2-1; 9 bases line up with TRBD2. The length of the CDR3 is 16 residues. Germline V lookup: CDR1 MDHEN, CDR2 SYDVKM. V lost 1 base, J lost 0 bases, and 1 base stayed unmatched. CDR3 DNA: TGTGCCAGCAGTTTATATAGCGGGAGCTCCTACAATGAGCAGTTCTTC. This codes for CASSLYSGSSYNEQFF. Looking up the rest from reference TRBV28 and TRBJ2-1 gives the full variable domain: DVKVTQSSRYLVKRTGEKVFLECVQDMDHENMFWYRQDPGLGLRLIYFSYDVKMKEKGDIPEGYSVSREKKERFSLILESASTNQTSMYLCASSLYSGSSYNEQFFGPGTRLTVL.

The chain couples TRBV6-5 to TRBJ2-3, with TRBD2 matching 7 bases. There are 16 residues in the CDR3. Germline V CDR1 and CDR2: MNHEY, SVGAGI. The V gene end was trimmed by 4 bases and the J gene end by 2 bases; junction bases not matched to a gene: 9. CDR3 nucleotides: TGTGCCAGCAGTTTCGTGTCGGGAGGCCTCACAGATACGCAGTATTTT. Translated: CASSFVSGGLTDTQYF.

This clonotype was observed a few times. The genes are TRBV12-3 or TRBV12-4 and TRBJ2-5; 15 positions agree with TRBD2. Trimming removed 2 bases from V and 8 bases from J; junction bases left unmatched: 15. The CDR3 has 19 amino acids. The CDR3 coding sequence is TGTGCCAGCAGTTTACTCTACGGGACTAGCGGGGGGATCAAGAGAACCCAGTACTTC. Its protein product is CASSLLYGTSGGIKRTQYF.

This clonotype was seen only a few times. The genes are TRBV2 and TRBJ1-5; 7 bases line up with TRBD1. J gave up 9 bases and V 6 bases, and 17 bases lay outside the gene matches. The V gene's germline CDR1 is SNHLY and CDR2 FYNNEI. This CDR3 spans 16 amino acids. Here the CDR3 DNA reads TGTGCCAGCAGCTACCCAACCACAGGGGTTGATGGGCCCCAGCATTTT. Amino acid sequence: CASSYPTTGVDGPQHF. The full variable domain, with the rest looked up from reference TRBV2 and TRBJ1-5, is EPEVTQTPSHQVTQMGQEVILRCVPISNHLYFYWYRQILGQKVEFLVSFYNNEISEKSEIFDDQFSVERPDGSNFTLKIRSTKLEDSAMYFCASSYPTTGVDGPQHFGDGTRLSIL.

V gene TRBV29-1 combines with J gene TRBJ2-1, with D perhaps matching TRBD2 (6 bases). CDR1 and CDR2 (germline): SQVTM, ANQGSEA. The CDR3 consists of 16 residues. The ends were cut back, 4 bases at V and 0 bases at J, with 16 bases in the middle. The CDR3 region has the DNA TGCAGCGTTGTACTAGCCGATAAGAGCTCCTACAATGAGCAGTTCTTC. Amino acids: CSVVLADKSSYNEQFF.

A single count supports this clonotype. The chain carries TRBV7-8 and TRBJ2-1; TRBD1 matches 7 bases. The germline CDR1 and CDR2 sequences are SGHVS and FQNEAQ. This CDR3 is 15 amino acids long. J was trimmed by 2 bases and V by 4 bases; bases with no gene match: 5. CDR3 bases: TGTGCCAGCAGCTCTAGACAGGGCACCTACAATGAGCAGTTCTTC. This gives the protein CASSSRQGTYNEQFF.

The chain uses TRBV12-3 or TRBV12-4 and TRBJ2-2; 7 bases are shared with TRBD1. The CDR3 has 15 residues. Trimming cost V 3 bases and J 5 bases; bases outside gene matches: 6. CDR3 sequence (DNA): TGTGCCAGCAGTTTCCCAGACAGGGTTACCGGGGAGCTGTTTTTT. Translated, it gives CASSFPDRVTGELFF.

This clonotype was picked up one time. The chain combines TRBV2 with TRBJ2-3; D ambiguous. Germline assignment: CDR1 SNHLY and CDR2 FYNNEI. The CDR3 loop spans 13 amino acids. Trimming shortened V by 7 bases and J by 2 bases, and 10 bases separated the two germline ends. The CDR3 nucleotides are TGTGCCAGCAACCCACTCCCCACAGATACGCAGTATTTT. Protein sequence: CASNPLPTDTQYF.

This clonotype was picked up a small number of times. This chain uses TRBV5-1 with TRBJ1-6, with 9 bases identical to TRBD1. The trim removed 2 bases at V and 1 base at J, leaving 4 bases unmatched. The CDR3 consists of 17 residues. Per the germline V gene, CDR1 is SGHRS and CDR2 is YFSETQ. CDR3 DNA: TGCGCCAGCAGCTTTCGGACAGGGGAATCCTATAATTCACCCCTCCACTTT. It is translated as CASSFRTGESYNSPLHF. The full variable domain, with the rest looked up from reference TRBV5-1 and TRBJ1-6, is KAGVTQTPRYLIKTRGQQVTLSCSPISGHRSVSWYQQTPGQGLQFLFEYFSETQRNKGNFPGRFSGRQFSNSRSEMNVSTLELGDSALYLCASSFRTGESYNSPLHFGNGTRLTVT.

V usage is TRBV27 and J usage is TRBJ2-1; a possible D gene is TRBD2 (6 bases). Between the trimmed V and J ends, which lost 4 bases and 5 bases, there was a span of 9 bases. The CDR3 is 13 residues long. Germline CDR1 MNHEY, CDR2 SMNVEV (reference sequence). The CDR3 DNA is TGTGCCAGCAGTTACAGCGGGCACAATGAGCAGTTCTTC. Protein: CASSYSGHNEQFF.